The 10 T cell receptor beta chains given below trace back to one sample, sequenced in a study of CD8 T cells in ankylosing spondylitis. In TCRdb, the 5' RACE reads were re-called with MiXCR into one record per CDR3 protein. The sample records roughly 220,000 distinct CDR3 sequences, more than 9% being singletons. The specimen was blood, either unsorted or a sorted T cell fraction (not recorded which). The source is a male donor with ankylosing spondylitis or in good health (not recorded which).

This clonotype has just one count. The CDR3 is CAAFKQQGAMELNQPQHF. For the CDR3, the DNA is TGTGCCGCATTTAAACAACAGGGCGCGATGGAGCTAAATCAGCCCCAGCATTTT. J is TRBJ1-5 and V is TRBV28, with D possibly being TRBD1 (6 bases). V gave up 11 bases and J gave up 4 bases, with 30 bases separating them. CDR3 length: 18 residues. The germline V gene encodes CDR1 MDHEN and CDR2 SYDVKM.

The CDR3 sequence: CASSQGIRTSGGTQYF. The CDR3 nucleotides read TGTGCCAGCAGCCAAGGGATCAGGACTAGCGGGGGGACGCAGTATTTT. This rearrangement joins TRBV3-1 to TRBJ2-3; 14 nucleotides match TRBD2. The trim removed 1 base at V and 9 bases at J, leaving 6 bases unmatched. Per germline, CDR1 LGHDT and CDR2 YNNKEL (reference sequence). The length of the CDR3 is 16 residues.

The DNA of the CDR3 is TGCGCCAGCAGCGGCAGGGGTTCCTACGAGCAGTACTTC. Amino acid sequence: CASSGRGSYEQYF. This chain connects TRBV5-1 to TRBJ2-7, with D perhaps matching TRBD1 (6 bases). Per the germline V gene, CDR1 is SGHRS and CDR2 is YFSETQ. This CDR3 is built from 13 residues. The V and J ends lost 4 bases and 1 base respectively, with 9 bases between them.

With respect to this clonotype: This sequence may be a read error, since a much larger clone differs from it by one base. The chain recombines TRBV11-2 with TRBJ2-7; D is uncertain. The CDR3 spans 16 residues. Trimming cost V 3 bases and J 3 bases, with 18 bases left between them. Germline loops: CDR1 SGHAT, CDR2 FQNNGV. The DNA of the CDR3 is TGTGCCAGCAGCTTGGATCTCCTTAGGCCCGACTACGAGCAGTACTTC. Translation gives CASSLDLLRPDYEQYF.

This clonotype appeared a few times. The chain has TRBV20-1 and TRBJ2-7; 9 bases fit TRBD2. The CDR3 is 14 residues long. Germline V gene sequence: CDR1 DFQATT, CDR2 SNEGSKA (reference sequence). Unmatched junction bases numbered 10, after V lost 5 bases and J lost 5 bases. CDR3 sequence reads: CSAPRGGAPNEQYF. The CDR3 DNA reads as TGCAGTGCTCCTCGCGGGGGGGCCCCGAACGAGCAGTACTTC.

This clonotype was found many times. V usage is TRBV7-6 and J usage is TRBJ1-4; D not resolved. This CDR3 is 12 amino acids long. Between the trimmed V and J ends, which lost 11 bases and 4 bases, there was a span of 11 bases. In germline, CDR1 is SGHVS, CDR2 FNYEAQ. The CDR3 loop reads CAVRALNEKLFF. The CDR3, as DNA: TGTGCCGTCCGGGCCCTTAATGAAAAACTGTTTTTT.

This clonotype appeared a few times. A read error may account for a junction end that differs from germline. The V call is TRBV28, the J call TRBJ2-7, with 8 bases lining up with TRBD1. CDR3 size: 18 residues. Per the germline V gene, CDR1 is MDHEN and CDR2 is SYDVKM. The CDR3 sequence: CASSLLGQGIPLTSWENF. In DNA form, the CDR3 reads TGTGCCAGCAGTTTATTAGGACAGGGAATACCCCTTACGAGCTGGGAGAACTTC.

This clonotype was recorded at least ten times. The chain links TRBV3-1 to TRBJ2-2; D unclear. Trimming took 3 bases from V and 2 from J, leaving 7 bases between them. The CDR3 covers 14 residues. CDR1 and CDR2 from the germline V gene are LGHDT and YNNKEL (reference sequence). CDR3 DNA sequence: TGTGCCAGCAGCCAGAAAGTCAACACCGGGGAGCTGTTTTTT. Translating it yields CASSQKVNTGELFF.

This clonotype was seen many times. The chain has TRBV6-6 and TRBJ2-2; D is undetermined. The CDR3 runs to 13 residues. The germline CDR1 and CDR2 sequences are MNHNY and SVGAGI (reference sequence). V dropped 5 bases and J dropped 5 bases, with 9 bases sitting between them. CDR3 region: CASSQTTTGELFF. The CDR3 DNA reads as TGTGCCAGCAGTCAAACCACGACCGGGGAGCTGTTTTTT.

This clonotype came up many times. The V call is TRBV12-3 or TRBV12-4, the J call TRBJ2-1, with 10 bases aligning to TRBD1. There are 11 residues in the CDR3. For the CDR3, the DNA is TGTGCGGGACAGGGGCCCGGGGAGCAGTTCTTC. It encodes CAGQGPGEQFF.